This TCR beta chain was profiled in a study of shared clonotypes between healthy human individuals. Background on the study: The people who gave samples were a couple of women and a few men aged 18 to 49.

General study points: In contrast to clonotypes shared by all four donors, non-shared clonotypes had lower generation probabilities.

Germline V CDR1 and CDR2: SGHNT, YYREEE (reference sequence). V shed 4 bases and J 2 bases; nucleotides not matched to a gene: 3. This CDR3 region has 15 residues. This clone was observed a few times. Its antigen is currently unknown. Other DNA sequences of this sample code for an identical CDR3. The method was immunoSEQ multiplex PCR; TCRdb's version includes in-frame clones alone and lacks a portion of them. The table has about 640,000 clones, roughly 70% seen once. This sequence was found in a woman aged 25 to 39 in good health. The chain has TRBV5-4 and TRBJ2-1; 10 nucleotides align to TRBD2. Sequencing was carried out using memory CD4+ T cells sorted from blood. Stated subset: CD45RA-negative fraction. In DNA, the CDR3 is TGTGCCAGCAGCCTCGGACTAGCGGCCTACAATGAGCAGTTCTTC. This gives the protein CASSLGLAAYNEQFF.